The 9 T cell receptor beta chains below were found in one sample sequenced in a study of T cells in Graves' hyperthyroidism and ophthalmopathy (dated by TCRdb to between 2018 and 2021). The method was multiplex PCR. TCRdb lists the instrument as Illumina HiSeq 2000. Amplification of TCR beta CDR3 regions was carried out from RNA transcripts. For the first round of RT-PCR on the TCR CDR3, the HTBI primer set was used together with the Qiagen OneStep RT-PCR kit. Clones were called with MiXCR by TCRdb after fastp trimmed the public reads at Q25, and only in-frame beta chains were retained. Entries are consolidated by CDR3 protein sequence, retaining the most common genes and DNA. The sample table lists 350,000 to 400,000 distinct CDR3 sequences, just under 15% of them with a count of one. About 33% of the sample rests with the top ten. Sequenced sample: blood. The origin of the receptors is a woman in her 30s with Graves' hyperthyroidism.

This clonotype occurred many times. DNA for the CDR3: TGCGCCAGCAGCTTGGACCCCACTCCCACAGATACGCAGTATTTT. Amino acids: CASSLDPTPTDTQYF. The chain combines TRBV5-1 with TRBJ2-3; D unclear. CDR3 length: 15 amino acids. CDR1 is SGHRS and CDR2 is YFSETQ in the germline V gene. Trimming stripped 0 bases from V and 2 bases from J, with 10 bases between.

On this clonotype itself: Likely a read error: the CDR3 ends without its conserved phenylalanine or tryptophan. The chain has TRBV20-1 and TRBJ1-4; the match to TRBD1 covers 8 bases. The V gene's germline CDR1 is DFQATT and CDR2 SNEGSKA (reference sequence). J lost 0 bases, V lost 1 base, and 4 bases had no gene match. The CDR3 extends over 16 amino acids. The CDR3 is CSARGRTGPTNEKLFL. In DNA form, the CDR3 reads TGCAGTGCTAGAGGTCGGACAGGGCCAACTAATGAAAAACTGTTTCTT.

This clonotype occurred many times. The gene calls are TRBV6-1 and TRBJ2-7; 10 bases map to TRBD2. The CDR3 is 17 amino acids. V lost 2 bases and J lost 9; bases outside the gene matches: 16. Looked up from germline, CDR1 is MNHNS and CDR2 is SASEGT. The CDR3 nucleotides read TGTGCCAGCAGTGAATCGACGCGGACTAGCGGACGCTCCGGGCAGTACTTC. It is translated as CASSESTRTSGRSGQYF.

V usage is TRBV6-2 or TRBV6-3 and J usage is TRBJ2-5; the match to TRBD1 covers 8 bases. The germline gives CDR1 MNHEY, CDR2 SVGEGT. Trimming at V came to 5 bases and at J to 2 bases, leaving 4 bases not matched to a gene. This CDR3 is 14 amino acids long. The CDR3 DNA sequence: TGTGCCAGCAGTGGGGACAGGCCACAAGAGACCCAGTACTTC. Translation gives CASSGDRPQETQYF.

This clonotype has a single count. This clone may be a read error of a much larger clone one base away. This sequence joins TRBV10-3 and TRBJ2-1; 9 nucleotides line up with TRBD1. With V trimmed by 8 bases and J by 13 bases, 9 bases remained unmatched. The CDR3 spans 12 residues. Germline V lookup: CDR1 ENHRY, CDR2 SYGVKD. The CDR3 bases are TGTGCCATCGGTGTCGAGGGACAGGGTCAGTTCTTC. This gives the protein CAIGVEGQGQFF.

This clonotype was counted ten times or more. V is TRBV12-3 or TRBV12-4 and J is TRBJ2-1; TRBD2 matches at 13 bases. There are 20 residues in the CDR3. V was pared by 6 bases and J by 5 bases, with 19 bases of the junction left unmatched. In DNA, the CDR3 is TGTGCCAGCAGGCTTAGGGGAAGACTAGCGGGAGGCCCTTCTAACAATGAGCAGTTCTTC. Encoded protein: CASRLRGRLAGGPSNNEQFF.

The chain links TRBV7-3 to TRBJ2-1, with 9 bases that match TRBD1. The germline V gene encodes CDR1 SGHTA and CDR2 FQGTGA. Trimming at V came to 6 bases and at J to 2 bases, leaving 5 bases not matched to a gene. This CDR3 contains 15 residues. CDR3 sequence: CASRSGTGPYNEQFF. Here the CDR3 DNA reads TGTGCCAGCAGAAGCGGGACAGGGCCCTACAATGAGCAGTTCTTC.

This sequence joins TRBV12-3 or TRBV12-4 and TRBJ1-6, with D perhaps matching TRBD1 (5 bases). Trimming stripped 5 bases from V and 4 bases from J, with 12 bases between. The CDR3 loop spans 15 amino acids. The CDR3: CASSGTGGYNSPLHF. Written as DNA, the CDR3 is TGTGCCAGCAGTGGTACGGGGGGTTATAATTCACCCCTCCACTTT.

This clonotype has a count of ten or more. The CDR3 bases are TGTGCCAGCAGCCCAGGGACCATGAACACCGGGGAGCTGTTTTTT. It is translated as CASSPGTMNTGELFF. V and J are TRBV11-2 and TRBJ2-2; D possibly uses TRBD1 or TRBD2 (5 bases each). The germline gives CDR1 SGHAT, CDR2 FQNNGV. This CDR3 region has 15 residues. Trimming cost V 5 bases and J 1 base, with 11 bases left between them.